This TCR beta chain stems from a study of T cell responses to AZD1222 COVID-19 vaccine. The study, taken as a whole, reports: Across spike, vaccine-associated CD4 TCRs were found, dominant at 160-218 and 743-854.

The method was immunoSEQ multiplex PCR; TCRdb's version includes in-frame clones alone and lacks a portion of them. The sample includes some 110,000 clones, about 90% of them seen just once. About this clone itself: Its antigen is as yet unknown.

The CDR3 contains 15 residues. The germline V and J ends were trimmed by 0 bases and 6 bases, with 16 bases remaining between them. Looked up from germline, CDR1 is SGHRS and CDR2 is YFSETQ. The material sequenced was peripheral blood, taken 28 days after the second AZD1222 dose. This sequence was found in an adult who received the AZD1222 COVID-19 vaccine. The chain employs TRBV5-1 and TRBJ2-7; D is undetermined. CDR3 protein: CASSLGNSDSREQYF. CDR3 sequence (DNA): TGCGCCAGCAGCTTGGGCAACAGTGATTCACGCGAGCAGTACTTC.